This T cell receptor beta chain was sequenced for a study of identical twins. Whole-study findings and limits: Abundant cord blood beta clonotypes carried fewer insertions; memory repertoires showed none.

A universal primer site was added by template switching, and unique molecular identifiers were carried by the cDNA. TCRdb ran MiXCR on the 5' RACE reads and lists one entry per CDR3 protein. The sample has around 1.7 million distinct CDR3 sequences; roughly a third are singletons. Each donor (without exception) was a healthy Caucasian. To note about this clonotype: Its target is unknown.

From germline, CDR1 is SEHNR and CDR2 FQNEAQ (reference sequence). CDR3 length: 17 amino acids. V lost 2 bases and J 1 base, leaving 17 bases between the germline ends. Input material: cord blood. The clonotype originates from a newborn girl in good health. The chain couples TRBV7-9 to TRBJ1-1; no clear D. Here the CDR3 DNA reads TGTGCCAGCAGCTTAAAAGGGATTAGGAGGAGGAACACTGAAGCTTTCTTT. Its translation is CASSLKGIRRRNTEAFF.